The clone carrying this T cell receptor beta chain came up many times. The antigen remains undetermined. This sample stems from a study of read filtering for tumor transcriptome and immune sequencing. In the study overall: Mean patient age was roughly 70 years, range about 45 to 85; approximately 18 male, 12 to 15 female.

With V trimmed by 5 bases and J by 0 bases, 3 bases remained unmatched. This CDR3 comprises 13 residues. Germline loops: CDR1 DFQATT, CDR2 SNEGSKA (reference sequence). From roughly 400 ng of RNA, a library with molecular barcoded alpha/delta and beta/gamma adaptors was made. TCRdb recomputed calls from the reads with MiXCR, one row per CDR3 protein. This sample has approximately 40,000 distinct CDR3 sequences, with roughly 15% found just once. Study-wide points: Approximately 80% of IR-seq clonotypes had one read, totaling approximately 4% of reads; RNA-seq: approximately 73% and 42%.

The receptor comes from a donor over 35 with multiple myeloma. The chain couples TRBV20-1 to TRBJ1-1; TRBD1 matches 7 bases. The sequencing sample was made of a population of CD138-negative cells sorted from bone marrow. The CDR3 protein is CSAAGTVNTEAFF. The CDR3 DNA sequence: TGCAGTGCTGCCGGGACAGTGAACACTGAAGCTTTCTTT.